This paragraph covers one TCR beta chain sequence. What it binds is not known. These data originate in a study of early stage breast cancer tumors. As for the study in general: Most invasive tumors, about 75% of the 16, were ER+/PR+/HER2-.

Whole-study results and caveats: Comparing each tissue with blood distinguished tumor from normal in about 90% of the 16 patients.

CDR3 length: 16 residues. V was trimmed by 6 bases and J by 0 bases, leaving 15 bases between them. Germline loops: CDR1 LNHDA, CDR2 SQIVND (reference sequence). Some clones are missing from TCRdb's copy, which holds only in-frame ones; the method was immunoSEQ multiplex PCR. The sample lists around 53,000 clones; about 90% were seen once. Material: blood. This rearrangement joins TRBV19 to TRBJ1-5; possibly TRBD1 for D (6 bases). The clonotype was recovered from a person aged 65-85 years with breast cancer. In nucleotides, the CDR3 is TGTGCCAGTAGCGCCTCGTCCAGGGGTAGCAATCAGCCCCAGCATTTT. Protein product: CASSASSRGSNQPQHF.